The entry that follows covers one T cell receptor beta chain sequence. Recruited during active infection, patients (from Seattle) were subsequently followed longitudinally. Original processing methods: Amplification with reference gene primers provided the estimates of nucleated cell counts. Libraries were prepared by immunoSEQ multiplex PCR; TCRdb keeps only in-frame clonotypes and omits some of them. Clone size and V and J calls were adopted from that table, with D and trimming inferred from the DNA. Of about 100,000 clones detected, less than 95% appear once; the ten largest clones hold roughly 7%. Looked up from germline, CDR1 is MGHRA and CDR2 is YSYEKL. V lost 4 bases to trimming and J lost 8 bases; unmatched junction nucleotides: 2. CDR3 length: 12 residues. These data are taken from a study of blood T cell repertoires in COVID-19. For the study at large: PBMCs, B-cell-depleted T cells, or T cells provided the cDNA or gDNA that made up the material.

The rearrangement uses TRBV4-1 and TRBJ2-1; the match to TRBD1 covers 7 bases. Sequencing used peripheral blood. The source of this sequence is a young man with COVID-19, enrolled during active disease. The CDR3 bases are TGCGCCAGCAGCCCAGGGGGTTATGAGCAGTTCTTC. This encodes CASSPGGYEQFF.